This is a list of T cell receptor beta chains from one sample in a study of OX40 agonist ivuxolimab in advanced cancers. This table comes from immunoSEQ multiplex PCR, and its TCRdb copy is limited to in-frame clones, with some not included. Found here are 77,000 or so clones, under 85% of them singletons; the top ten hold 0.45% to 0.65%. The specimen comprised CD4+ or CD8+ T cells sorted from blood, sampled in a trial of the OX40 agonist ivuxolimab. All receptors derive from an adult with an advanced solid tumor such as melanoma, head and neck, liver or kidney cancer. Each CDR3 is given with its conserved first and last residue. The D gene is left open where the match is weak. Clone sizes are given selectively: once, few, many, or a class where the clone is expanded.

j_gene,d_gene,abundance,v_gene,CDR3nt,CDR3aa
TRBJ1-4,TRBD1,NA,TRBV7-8,TGTGCCAGCAGCCATACCGGGACAGGGATTAATGAAAAACTGTTTTTT,CASSHTGTGINEKLFF
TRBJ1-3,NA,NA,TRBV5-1,TGCGCCAGCAGCTTGGGAGCAGGGGCTAGCTCTGGAAACACCATATATTTT,CASSLGAGASSGNTIYF
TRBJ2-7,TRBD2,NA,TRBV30,TGTGCCTTATTCCGGACTAGCGGTACCTACGAGCAGTACTTC,CALFRTSGTYEQYF
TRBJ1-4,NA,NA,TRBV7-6,TGTGCCAGCAGCGGGTCGACAACGCTCAATGAAAAACTGTTTTTT,CASSGSTTLNEKLFF
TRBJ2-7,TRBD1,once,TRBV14,TGTGCCAGCAGCTGGGGTTATGACAGGGTCAACGAGCAGTACTTC,CASSWGYDRVNEQYF
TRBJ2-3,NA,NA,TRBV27,TGTGCCAGCAGTCCAAGTACAGATACGCAGTATTTT,CASSPSTDTQYF
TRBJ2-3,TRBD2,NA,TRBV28,TGTGCCAGCAGTTTATATGCACTAGCGGGGGTCACAGATACGCAGTATTTT,CASSLYALAGVTDTQYF
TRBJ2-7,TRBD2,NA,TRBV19,TGTGCCAGTAGTCGACTAGCGGGGACCTACGAGCAGTACTTC,CASSRLAGTYEQYF
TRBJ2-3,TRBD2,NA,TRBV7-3,TGTGCCAGCAGCATAGCGGGGGGCACCTCTTCAGATACGCAGTATTTT,CASSIAGGTSSDTQYF
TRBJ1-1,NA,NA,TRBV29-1,TGCAGCGTTGTCGGGGGACTTAACACTGAAGCTTTCTTT,CSVVGGLNTEAFF
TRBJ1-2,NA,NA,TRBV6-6,TGTGCCAGCACTAGAGGTAACCGGCCCTACACCTTC,CASTRGNRPYTF
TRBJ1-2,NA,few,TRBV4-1,TGCGCCAGCAGCCAAGAAGGACATGGCTACACCTTC,CASSQEGHGYTF
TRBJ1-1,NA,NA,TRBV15,TGTGCCACCAGCAGAGATGTTACAGGTCCGAACACTGAAGCTTTCTTT,CATSRDVTGPNTEAFF
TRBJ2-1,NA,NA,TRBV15,TGTGCCACCAGCAGGAAAATGGGGGGAGACTCCCACAATGAGCAGTTCTTC,CATSRKMGGDSHNEQFF
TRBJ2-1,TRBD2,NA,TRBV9,TGTGCCAGCAGCGTAGATCCAGCGGGGTGGAGTGAGCAGTTCTTC,CASSVDPAGWSEQFF
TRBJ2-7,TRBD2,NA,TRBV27,TGTGCCAGCAGGAAGGGGACTAGCGGTTCCCTAGCCTACGAGCAGTACTTC,CASRKGTSGSLAYEQYF
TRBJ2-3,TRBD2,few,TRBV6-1,TGTGCGGGAGGGGTGAGGGGCACAGATACGCAGTATTTT,CAGGVRGTDTQYF
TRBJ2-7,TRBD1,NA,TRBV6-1,TGTGCCAGCGGGGACAGGGGCAACTACGAGCAGTACTTC,CASGDRGNYEQYF
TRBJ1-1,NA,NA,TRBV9,TGTGCCAGCAGCACCTCGGGGTATGGGGACACTGAAGCTTTCTTT,CASSTSGYGDTEAFF
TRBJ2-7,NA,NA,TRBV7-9,TGTGCCAGCATGCGGGCAGGAAGCTACGAGCAGTACTTC,CASMRAGSYEQYF
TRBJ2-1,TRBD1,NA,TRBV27,TGTGCCAGCAGTTTGGGGCAGGGGGCGAGGGATGAGCAGTTCTTC,CASSLGQGARDEQFF
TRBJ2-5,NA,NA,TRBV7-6,TGTGCCAGCAGCTTAAAGAGAGTGGTGGGGGGGCGACTGGAGACCCAGTACTTC,CASSLKRVVGGRLETQYF
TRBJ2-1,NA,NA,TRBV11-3,TGTGCCAGCAGCTTGACCTCGGAGGGGGAGGAGTTCTTC,CASSLTSEGEEFF
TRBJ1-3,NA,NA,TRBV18,TGTGCCAGCTCACCAGTGGAGTCTGGAAACACCATATATTTT,CASSPVESGNTIYF
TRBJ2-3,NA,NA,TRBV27,TGTGCCAGCAGTTTTCTTGTGGCGGGGGATACGCAGTATTTT,CASSFLVAGDTQYF
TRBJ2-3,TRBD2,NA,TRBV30,TGTGCCTGGACTAGCGGGAACACAGATACGCAGTATTTT,CAWTSGNTDTQYF